What follows is one TCR beta chain and its context. The data belong to a study of blood T cell repertoires in COVID-19. Study-level background: Material from acute and convalescent COVID-19 was sourced from the United States, Italy and Spain. From T cells, B-cell-depleted T cells, or PBMCs came the material, which was cDNA or gDNA.

As handled by the study authors: Reference gene primer amplification gave estimated nucleated cell counts. Assay used: immunoSEQ multiplex PCR; TCRdb lists only in-frame clones, some missing. Clonal size and the V and J genes are those of that table, whereas D and trimming came from the DNA. The table has some 90,000 clones, 75% to 90% seen once; the top ten hold 15% to 20%. Trimming at V came to 2 bases and at J to 6 bases, leaving 4 bases not matched to a gene. The V gene's germline CDR1 is SGDLS and CDR2 YYNGEE. The CDR3 is made up of 14 amino acids. The source is a woman older than 75 with acute or convalescent COVID-19. The chain is built from TRBV9 and TRBJ2-7; 11 bases agree with TRBD2. Sequencing input: peripheral blood. The CDR3 is CASSVGLAVSEQYF. The CDR3 coding sequence is TGTGCCAGCAGCGTGGGACTAGCGGTAAGCGAGCAGTACTTC.